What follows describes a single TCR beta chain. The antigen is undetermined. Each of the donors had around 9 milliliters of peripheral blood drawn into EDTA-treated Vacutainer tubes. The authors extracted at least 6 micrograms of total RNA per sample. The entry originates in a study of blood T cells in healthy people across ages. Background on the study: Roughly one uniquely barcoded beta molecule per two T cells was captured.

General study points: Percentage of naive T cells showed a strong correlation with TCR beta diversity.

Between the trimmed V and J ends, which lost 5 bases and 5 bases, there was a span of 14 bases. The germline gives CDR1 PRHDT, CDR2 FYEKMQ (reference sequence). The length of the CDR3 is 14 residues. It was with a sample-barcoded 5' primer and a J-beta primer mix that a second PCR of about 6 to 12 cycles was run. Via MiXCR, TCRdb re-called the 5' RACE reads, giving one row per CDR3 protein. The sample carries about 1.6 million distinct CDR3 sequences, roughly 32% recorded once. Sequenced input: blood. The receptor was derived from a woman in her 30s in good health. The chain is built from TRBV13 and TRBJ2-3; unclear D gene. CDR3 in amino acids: CASSRTFTEDTQYF. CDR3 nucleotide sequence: TGTGCCAGCAGCAGGACCTTCACGGAAGATACGCAGTATTTT.